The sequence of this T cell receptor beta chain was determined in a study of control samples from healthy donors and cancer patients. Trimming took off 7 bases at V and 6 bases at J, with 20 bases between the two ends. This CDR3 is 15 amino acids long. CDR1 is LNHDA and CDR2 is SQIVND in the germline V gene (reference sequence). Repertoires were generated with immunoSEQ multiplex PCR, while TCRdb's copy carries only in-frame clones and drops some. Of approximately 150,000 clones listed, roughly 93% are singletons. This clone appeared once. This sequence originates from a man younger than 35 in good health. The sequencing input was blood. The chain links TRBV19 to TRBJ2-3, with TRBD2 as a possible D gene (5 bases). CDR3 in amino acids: CASNTPGRGKDTQYF. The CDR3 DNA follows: TGTGCCAGTAACACCCCCGGACGGGGTAAGGATACGCAGTATTTT.